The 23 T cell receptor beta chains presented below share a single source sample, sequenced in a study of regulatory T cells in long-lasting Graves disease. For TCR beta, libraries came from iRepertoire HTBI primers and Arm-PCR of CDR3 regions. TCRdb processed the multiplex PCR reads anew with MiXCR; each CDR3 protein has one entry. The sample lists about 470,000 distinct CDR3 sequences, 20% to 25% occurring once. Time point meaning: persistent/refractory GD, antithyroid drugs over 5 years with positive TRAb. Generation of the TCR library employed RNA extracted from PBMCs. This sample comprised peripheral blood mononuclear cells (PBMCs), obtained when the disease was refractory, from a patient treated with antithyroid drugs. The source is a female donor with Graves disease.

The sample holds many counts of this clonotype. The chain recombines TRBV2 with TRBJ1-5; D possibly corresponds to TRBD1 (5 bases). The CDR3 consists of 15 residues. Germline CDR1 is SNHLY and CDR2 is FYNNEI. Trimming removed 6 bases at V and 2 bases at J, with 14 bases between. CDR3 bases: TGTGCCAGCAGCGAGAGGGGATTGGGCAATCAGCCCCAGCATTTT. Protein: CASSERGLGNQPQHF.

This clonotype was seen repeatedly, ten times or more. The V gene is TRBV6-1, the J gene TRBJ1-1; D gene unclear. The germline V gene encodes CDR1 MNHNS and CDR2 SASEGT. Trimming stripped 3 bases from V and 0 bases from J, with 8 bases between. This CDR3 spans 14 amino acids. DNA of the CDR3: TGTGCCAGCAGTGATGGAGCTATGAACACTGAAGCTTTCTTT. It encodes CASSDGAMNTEAFF.

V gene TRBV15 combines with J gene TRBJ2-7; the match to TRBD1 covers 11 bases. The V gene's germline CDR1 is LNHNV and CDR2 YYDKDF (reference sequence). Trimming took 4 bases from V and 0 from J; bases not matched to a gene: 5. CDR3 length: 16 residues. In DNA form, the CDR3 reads TGTGCCACCAGCAAGGCGGGACAGGGGGGCTCCTACGAGCAGTACTTC. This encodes CATSKAGQGGSYEQYF.

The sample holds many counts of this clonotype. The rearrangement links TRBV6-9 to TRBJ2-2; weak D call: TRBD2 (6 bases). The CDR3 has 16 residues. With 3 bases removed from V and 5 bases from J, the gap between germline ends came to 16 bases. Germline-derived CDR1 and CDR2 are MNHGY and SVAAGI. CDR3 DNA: TGTGCCAGCAGTTACTTCAAGTTTGGGAGGACCGGGGAGCTGTTTTTT. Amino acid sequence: CASSYFKFGRTGELFF.

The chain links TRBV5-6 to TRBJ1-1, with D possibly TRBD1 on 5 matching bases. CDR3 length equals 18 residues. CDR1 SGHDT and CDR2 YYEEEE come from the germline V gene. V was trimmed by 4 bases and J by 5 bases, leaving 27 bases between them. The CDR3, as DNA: TGTGCCAGCAGCCTTACATTAAGTTTGGGGGGACGTAGAACTGAAGCTTTCTTT. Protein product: CASSLTLSLGGRRTEAFF. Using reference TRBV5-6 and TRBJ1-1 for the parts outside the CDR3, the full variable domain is DAGVTQSPTHLIKTRGQQVTLRCSPKSGHDTVSWYQQALGQGPQFIFQYYEEEERQRGNFPDRFSGHQFPNYSSELNVNALLLGDSALYLCASSLTLSLGGRRTEAFFGQGTRLTVV.

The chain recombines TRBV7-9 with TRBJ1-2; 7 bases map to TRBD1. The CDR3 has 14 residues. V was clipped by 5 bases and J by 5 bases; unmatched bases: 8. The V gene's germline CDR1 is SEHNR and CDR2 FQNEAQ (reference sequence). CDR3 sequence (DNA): TGTGCCAGCAGCGCCTCCGGGACAGAATATGGCTACACCTTC. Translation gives CASSASGTEYGYTF.

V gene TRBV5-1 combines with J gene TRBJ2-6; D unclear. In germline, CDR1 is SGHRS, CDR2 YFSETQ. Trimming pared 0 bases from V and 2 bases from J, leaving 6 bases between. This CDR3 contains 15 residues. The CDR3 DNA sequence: TGCGCCAGCAGCTTGGTAGTTACTGGGGCCAACGTCCTGACTTTC. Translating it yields CASSLVVTGANVLTF. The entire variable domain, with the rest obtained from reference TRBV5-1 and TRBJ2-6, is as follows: KAGVTQTPRYLIKTRGQQVTLSCSPISGHRSVSWYQQTPGQGLQFLFEYFSETQRNKGNFPGRFSGRQFSNSRSEMNVSTLELGDSALYLCASSLVVTGANVLTFGAGSRLTVL.

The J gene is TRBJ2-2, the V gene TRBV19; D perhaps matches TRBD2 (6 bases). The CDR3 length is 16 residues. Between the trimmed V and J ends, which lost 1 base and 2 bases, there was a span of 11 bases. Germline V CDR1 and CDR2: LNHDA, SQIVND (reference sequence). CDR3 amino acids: CASSIGGNLNTGELFF. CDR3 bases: TGTGCCAGTAGTATAGGCGGGAACCTCAACACCGGGGAGCTGTTTTTT.

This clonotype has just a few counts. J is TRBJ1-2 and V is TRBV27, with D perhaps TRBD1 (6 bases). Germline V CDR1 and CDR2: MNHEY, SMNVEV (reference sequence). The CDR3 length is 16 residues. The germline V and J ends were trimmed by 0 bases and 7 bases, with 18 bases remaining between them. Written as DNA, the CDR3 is TGTGCCAGCAGTTTATCTCCGGGACAATATAGAGGTGGCTACACCTTC. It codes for CASSLSPGQYRGGYTF.

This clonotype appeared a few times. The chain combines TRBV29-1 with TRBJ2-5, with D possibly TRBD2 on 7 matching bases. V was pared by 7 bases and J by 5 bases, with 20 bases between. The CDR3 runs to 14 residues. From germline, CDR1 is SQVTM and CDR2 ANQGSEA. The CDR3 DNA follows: TGCAGCGCAAGTGGGGGGGCGGAAGGGGAGACCCAGTACTTC. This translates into CSASGGAEGETQYF.

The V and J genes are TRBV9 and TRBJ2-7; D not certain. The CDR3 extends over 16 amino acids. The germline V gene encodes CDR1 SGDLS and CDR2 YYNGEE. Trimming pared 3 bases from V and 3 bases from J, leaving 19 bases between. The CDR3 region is CASSARGDEPDYEQYF. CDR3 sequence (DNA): TGTGCCAGCAGCGCCAGAGGTGACGAGCCCGACTACGAGCAGTACTTC. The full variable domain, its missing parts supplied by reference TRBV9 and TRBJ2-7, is DSGVTQTPKHLITATGQRVTLRCSPRSGDLSVYWYQQSLDQGLQFLIQYYNGEERAKGNILERFSAQQFPDLHSELNLSSLELGDSALYFCASSARGDEPDYEQYFGPGTRLTVT.

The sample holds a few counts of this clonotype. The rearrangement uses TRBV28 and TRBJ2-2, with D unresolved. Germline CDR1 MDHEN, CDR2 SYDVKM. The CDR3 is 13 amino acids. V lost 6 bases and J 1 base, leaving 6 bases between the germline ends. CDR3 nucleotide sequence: TGTGCCAGCAGGAGCAAGAACACCGGGGAGCTGTTTTTT. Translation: CASRSKNTGELFF. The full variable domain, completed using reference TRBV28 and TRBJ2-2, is DVKVTQSSRYLVKRTGEKVFLECVQDMDHENMFWYRQDPGLGLRLIYFSYDVKMKEKGDIPEGYSVSREKKERFSLILESASTNQTSMYLCASRSKNTGELFFGEGSRLTVL.

The chain's CDR3 is CASSMTLTHYEQYF. In DNA form, the CDR3 reads TGTGCCAGTAGCATGACCTTAACCCACTACGAGCAGTACTTC. The rearrangement joins TRBV25-1 to TRBJ2-7; D is undetermined. The V gene's germline CDR1 is MGHDK and CDR2 SYGVNS. V was pared by 9 bases and J by 3 bases, with 18 bases between. CDR3 length: 14 residues.

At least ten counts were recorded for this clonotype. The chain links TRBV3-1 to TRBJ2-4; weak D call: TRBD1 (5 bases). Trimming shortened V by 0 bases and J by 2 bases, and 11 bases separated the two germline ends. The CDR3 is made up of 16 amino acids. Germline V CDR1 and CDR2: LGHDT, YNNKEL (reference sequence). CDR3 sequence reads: CASSQDLAGTKNIQYF. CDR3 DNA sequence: TGTGCCAGCAGCCAAGATCTGGCAGGGACCAAAAACATTCAGTACTTC.

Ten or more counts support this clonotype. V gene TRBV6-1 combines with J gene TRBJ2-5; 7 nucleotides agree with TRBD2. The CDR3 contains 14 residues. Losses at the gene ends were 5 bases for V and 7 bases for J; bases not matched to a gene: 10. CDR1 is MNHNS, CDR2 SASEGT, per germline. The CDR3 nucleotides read TGTGCCAGCAGTCGGGCTAGCGGAGCGGGGACCCAGTACTTC. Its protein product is CASSRASGAGTQYF.

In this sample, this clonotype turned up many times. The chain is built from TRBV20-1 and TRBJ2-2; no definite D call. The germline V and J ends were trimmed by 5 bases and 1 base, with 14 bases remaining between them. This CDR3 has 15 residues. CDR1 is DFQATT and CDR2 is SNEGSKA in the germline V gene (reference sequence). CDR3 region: CSAGVALVNTGELFF. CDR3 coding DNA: TGCAGTGCTGGAGTGGCTCTCGTGAACACCGGGGAGCTGTTTTTT.

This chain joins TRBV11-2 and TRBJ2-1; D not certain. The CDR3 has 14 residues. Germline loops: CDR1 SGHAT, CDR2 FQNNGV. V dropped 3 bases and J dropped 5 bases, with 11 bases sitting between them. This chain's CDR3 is CASSFGRRDNEQFF. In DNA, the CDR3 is TGTGCCAGCAGCTTTGGGCGGCGAGACAATGAGCAGTTCTTC.

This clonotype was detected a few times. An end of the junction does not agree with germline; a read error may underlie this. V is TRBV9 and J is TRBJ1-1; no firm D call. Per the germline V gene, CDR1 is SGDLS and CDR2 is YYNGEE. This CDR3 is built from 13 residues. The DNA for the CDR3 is TGTGCCAGCAGCGTAGCTGAGAACACTGAAGCTCTCTTT. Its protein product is CASSVAENTEALF.

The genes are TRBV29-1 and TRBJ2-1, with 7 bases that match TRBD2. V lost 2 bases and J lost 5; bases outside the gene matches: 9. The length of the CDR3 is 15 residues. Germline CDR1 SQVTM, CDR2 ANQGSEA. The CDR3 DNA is TGCAGCGTTGAAAGCAGGACTAGTCTGGACAATGAGCAGTTCTTC. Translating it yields CSVESRTSLDNEQFF.

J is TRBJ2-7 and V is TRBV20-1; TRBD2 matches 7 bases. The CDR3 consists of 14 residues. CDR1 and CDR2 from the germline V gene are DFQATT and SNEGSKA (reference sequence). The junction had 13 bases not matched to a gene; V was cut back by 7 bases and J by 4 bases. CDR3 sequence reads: CSVPGGFGGYEQYF. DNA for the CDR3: TGCAGTGTGCCCGGGGGGTTTGGGGGTTACGAGCAGTACTTC.

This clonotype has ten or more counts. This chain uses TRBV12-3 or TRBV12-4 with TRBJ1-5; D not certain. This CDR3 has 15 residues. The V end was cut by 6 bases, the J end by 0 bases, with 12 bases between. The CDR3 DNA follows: TGTGCCAGCAGCAGAGGGAGCTATAGCAATCAGCCCCAGCATTTT. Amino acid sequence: CASSRGSYSNQPQHF.

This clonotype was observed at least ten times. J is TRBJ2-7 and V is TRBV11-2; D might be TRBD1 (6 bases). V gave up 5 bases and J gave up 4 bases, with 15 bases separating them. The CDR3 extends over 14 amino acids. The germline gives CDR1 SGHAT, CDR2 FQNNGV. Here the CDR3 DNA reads TGTGCCAGCAGCATGTTACAGGGAAGGTACGAGCAGTACTTC. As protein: CASSMLQGRYEQYF.

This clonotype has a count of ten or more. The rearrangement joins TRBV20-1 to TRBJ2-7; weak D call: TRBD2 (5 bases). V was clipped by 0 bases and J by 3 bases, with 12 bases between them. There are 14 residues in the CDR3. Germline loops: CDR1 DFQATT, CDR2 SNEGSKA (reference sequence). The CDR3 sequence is CSARDRPRGYEQYF. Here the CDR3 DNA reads TGCAGTGCTAGAGATCGGCCCCGGGGCTACGAGCAGTACTTC.